These 17 T cell receptor beta chains were all obtained from the same sample, sequenced in a study of control samples from healthy donors and cancer patients. TCRdb's table, derived via immunoSEQ multiplex PCR, lists solely in-frame clones and lacks some. Among roughly 64,000 clones listed, about nine tenths were seen once. The sequencing sample was made of PBMCs. Receptors were obtained from a woman between 50 and 59 years old with colorectal cancer.

The chain combines TRBV2 with TRBJ2-2, with TRBD2 as a possible D gene (5 bases). The CDR3 runs 13 residues. Germline CDR1 and CDR2: SNHLY and FYNNEI. V was pared by 6 bases and J by 6 bases, with 11 bases between. The CDR3 sequence is CASSELEPGELFF. DNA for the CDR3: TGTGCCAGCAGCGAACTAGAACCCGGGGAGCTGTTTTTT.

This sequence joins TRBV5-8 and TRBJ2-5; the D is unclear. There are 12 residues in the CDR3. V lost 4 bases and J 4 bases, leaving 8 bases between the germline ends. CDR1 SGHTS and CDR2 YDEGEE come from the germline V gene. CDR3 loop: CASSLTGETQYF. CDR3 nucleotides: TGTGCCAGCAGCCTGACGGGAGAGACCCAGTACTTC. Together with reference TRBV5-8 and TRBJ2-5, the CDR3 gives the full variable domain: EAGVTQSPTHLIKTRGQQATLRCSPISGHTSVYWYQQALGLGLQFLLWYDEGEERNRGNFPPRFSGRQFPNYSSELNVNALELEDSALYLCASSLTGETQYFGPGTRLLVL.

The chain joins TRBV27 to TRBJ2-7; 7 nucleotides match TRBD2. V lost 5 bases to trimming and J lost 9 bases; unmatched junction nucleotides: 7. The CDR3 is made up of 12 amino acids. Germline V CDR1 and CDR2: MNHEY, SMNVEV (reference sequence). CDR3 region: CASSTVGLGQYF. DNA of the CDR3: TGTGCCAGCAGTACAGTCGGACTAGGGCAGTACTTC.

The V call is TRBV5-4, the J call TRBJ2-6; unclear D gene. The CDR3 extends over 15 amino acids. Germline CDR1 and CDR2: SGHNT and YYREEE (reference sequence). The V gene lost 2 bases and the J gene lost 4 bases, with 10 bases spanning the gap. In DNA, the CDR3 is TGTGCCAGCAGCTTCTCGTCATGGGGGGCCAACGTCCTGACTTTC. As protein: CASSFSSWGANVLTF.

This rearrangement joins TRBV21-1 to TRBJ1-4; the table's D gene call, TRBD1, was not cross checked with the DNA. TRBV21-1 is a known pseudogene. The CDR3 length is 14 residues. CDR3 in DNA: TGTGCCAGCAGCTTAAAGGAGGGGGCTGAAAAACTGTTTTTT. Amino acid sequence: CASSLKEGAEKLFF.

The table lists this clone with a count of one. V is TRBV2 and J is TRBJ1-4; a weak D match, TRBD1 (6 bases). CDR3 length equals 14 residues. V gave up 5 bases and J gave up 3 bases, with 10 bases separating them. Germline CDR1 reads SNHLY; CDR2 reads FYNNEI. The CDR3, as DNA: TGTGCCAGCAGTTGGACAGAATCTAATGAAAAACTGTTTTTT. This gives the protein CASSWTESNEKLFF.

The sample holds one count of this clone. This rearrangement joins TRBV24-1 to TRBJ2-5; no clear D. CDR3 length: 11 residues. With 3 bases removed from V and 4 bases from J, the gap between germline ends came to 2 bases. CDR1 is KGHDR and CDR2 is SFDVKD in the germline V gene. The CDR3 reads CATSDGETQYF. CDR3 coding DNA: TGTGCCACCAGTGATGGAGAGACCCAGTACTTC.

The rearrangement uses TRBV18 and TRBJ1-4, with TRBD1 as a possible D gene (6 bases). Germline V gene lookup returns CDR1 KGHSH and CDR2 LQKENI. Trimming stripped 3 bases from V and 6 bases from J, with 14 bases between. CDR3 length: 15 residues. The CDR3 DNA is TGTGCCAGCTCACCTACAGGGAGAGGCGATGAAAAACTGTTTTTT. Translating gives CASSPTGRGDEKLFF. Together with reference TRBV18 and TRBJ1-4, the CDR3 gives the full variable domain: NAGVMQNPRHLVRRRGQEARLRCSPMKGHSHVYWYRQLPEEGLKFMVYLQKENIIDESGMPKERFSAEFPKEGPSILRIQQVVRGDSAAYFCASSPTGRGDEKLFFGSGTQLSVL.

The V gene is TRBV11-3, the J gene TRBJ2-1, with D tentatively TRBD2 (6 bases). The CDR3 has 16 residues. The V end was cut by 3 bases, the J end by 3 bases, with 15 bases between. Germline V gives CDR1 SGHNT, CDR2 YENEEA. The CDR3, as DNA: TGTGCCAGCAGCTTGGAGGGGCGGGCGGACTACAATGAGCAGTTCTTC. It is translated as CASSLEGRADYNEQFF. Full variable domain (outside the CDR3, taken from reference TRBV11-3 and TRBJ2-1): EAGVVQSPRYKIIEKKQPVAFWCNPISGHNTLYWYLQNLGQGPELLIRYENEEAVDDSQLPKDRFSAERLKGVDSTLKIQPAELGDSAVYLCASSLEGRADYNEQFFGPGTRLTVL.

The V gene is TRBV6-5, the J gene TRBJ1-2; D unclear. CDR1 is MNHEY, CDR2 SVGAGI, per germline. V lost 4 bases, J lost 6 bases, and 12 bases lay in between. This CDR3 comprises 13 residues. CDR3 DNA sequence: TGTGCCAGCAGTTCTACCGGTCCCGATGGCTACACCTTC. Its translation is CASSSTGPDGYTF.

This clone has just one count. The chain links TRBV5-1 to TRBJ2-3, with TRBD2 as a possible D gene (5 bases). The V end lost 4 bases, the J end lost 6 bases, and 18 bases lay between the germline ends. The CDR3 is 15 amino acids. CDR1 and CDR2 from the germline V gene are SGHRS and YFSETQ. CDR3 in amino acids: CASSATGILSDTQYF. The CDR3 DNA follows: TGCGCCAGCAGCGCCACCGGGATCCTGTCGGATACGCAGTATTTT.

The chain combines TRBV7-3 with TRBJ2-1; 7 bases match TRBD2. Germline CDR1 is SGHTA and CDR2 is FQGTGA. CDR3 length: 13 residues. The ends lost 5 bases at V and 8 bases at J; junction bases unmatched: 6. The DNA of the CDR3 is TGTGCCAGCAGCGTCGGGACTACCGATGAGCAGTTCTTC. This encodes CASSVGTTDEQFF.

This clone turned up a few times. The chain has TRBV11-3 and TRBJ1-1; no reliable D call. Trimming removed 0 bases at V and 3 bases at J, with 5 bases between. This CDR3 region has 13 residues. Germline assignment: CDR1 SGHNT and CDR2 YENEEA. The DNA of the CDR3 is TGTGCCAGCAGCTTAGATGGGGACACTGAAGCTTTCTTT. Residues: CASSLDGDTEAFF.

J is TRBJ1-1 and V is TRBV19; D possibly corresponds to TRBD1 (5 bases). Germline V gives CDR1 LNHDA, CDR2 SQIVND (reference sequence). This CDR3 contains 14 residues. Deletions cut 3 bases from V and 4 bases from J, with 12 bases between. The CDR3 here is CASSMWAGITEAFF. CDR3 coding DNA: TGTGCCAGTAGTATGTGGGCAGGGATCACTGAAGCTTTCTTT.

This sequence joins TRBV5-1 and TRBJ1-3; 10 bases are shared with TRBD1. V was pared by 5 bases and J by 11 bases, with 13 bases of the junction left unmatched. Germline CDR1 is SGHRS and CDR2 is YFSETQ. The CDR3 consists of 15 residues. CDR3 sequence (DNA): TGCGCCAGCAGGGAAGCCGGGACAGGGGCAACCGCCATATATTTT. Its protein product is CASREAGTGATAIYF.

V is TRBV5-1 and J is TRBJ1-1; D gene uncertain. The CDR3 extends over 13 amino acids. CDR1 is SGHRS and CDR2 is YFSETQ in the germline V gene. V was shortened by 2 bases and J by 1 base, with 6 bases between the two germline ends. The DNA for the CDR3 is TGCGCCAGCAGCTTCACGAGGAACACTGAAGCTTTCTTT. Amino acid sequence: CASSFTRNTEAFF.

The genes are TRBV3-1 (or the pseudogene TRBV3-2) and TRBJ1-4; D gene ambiguous. The germline gives CDR1 LGHDT, CDR2 YNNKEL (reference sequence). This CDR3 comprises 11 residues. V was trimmed by 4 bases and J by 8 bases, leaving 5 bases between them. For the CDR3, the DNA is TGTGCCAGCAGCCTCCGGGAAAAACTGTTTTTT. This translates into CASSLREKLFF.